This T cell receptor (beta chain) derives from a study of T-cell memory formation after mild COVID-19. Whole-study context: For the most part, TCR clusters were specific to one donor.

Study results and caveats: Cross-reactive memory seemingly joined, as some responding clones were found in pre-infection memory. Day 15 to 85 contracting clones showed balanced CD4/CD8; day 15 to 37 expanders favored CD4+.

Each CDR3 protein gets one entry after TCRdb re-called the 5' RACE reads with MiXCR. The sample contains just over 400,000 distinct CDR3 sequences, less than 25% of which appear only once. In regard to this clonotype: Antigen unknown.

V lost 4 bases, J lost 3 bases, and 15 bases lay in between. Per the germline V gene, CDR1 is MNHEY and CDR2 is SVGEGT. This CDR3 comprises 16 residues. The receptor was derived from an adult woman who had mild COVID-19 (a few samples of this study predate the infection). Cell type and time point are not known. Sample: PBMCs or a T cell subset sorted from them (not recorded which). The rearrangement joins TRBV6-2 or TRBV6-3 to TRBJ2-2, with D possibly being TRBD2 (6 bases). The CDR3 is CASSWIGGFHTGELFF. In DNA form, the CDR3 reads TGTGCCAGCAGTTGGATCGGGGGTTTCCACACCGGGGAGCTGTTTTTT.